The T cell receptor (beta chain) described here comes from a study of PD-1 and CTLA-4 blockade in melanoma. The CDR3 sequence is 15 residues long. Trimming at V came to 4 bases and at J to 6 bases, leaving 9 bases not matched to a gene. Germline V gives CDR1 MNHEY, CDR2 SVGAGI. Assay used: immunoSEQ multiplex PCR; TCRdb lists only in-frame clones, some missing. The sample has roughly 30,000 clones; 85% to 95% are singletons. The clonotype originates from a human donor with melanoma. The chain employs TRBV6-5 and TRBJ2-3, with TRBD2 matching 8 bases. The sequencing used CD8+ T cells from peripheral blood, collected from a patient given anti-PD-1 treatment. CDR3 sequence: CASSFSGSTGDTQYF. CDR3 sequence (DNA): TGTGCCAGCAGTTTCAGCGGGAGCACAGGGGATACGCAGTATTTT.